Shown below are 10 T cell receptor beta chains from a single sample sequenced in a study of blood T cell repertoires in COVID-19. Sequencing used immunoSEQ multiplex PCR; TCRdb keeps in-frame clones, though not all of them. Here the sample spans fewer than 250,000 clones, about nine tenths being singletons. What was sequenced was peripheral blood. The receptors were sampled from a man aged 25 to 40 with COVID-19, enrolled during active disease.

The chain recombines TRBV5-1 with TRBJ1-1; the D gene is possibly TRBD1 (5 bases). The CDR3 runs to 13 residues. V lost 1 base, J lost 7 bases, and 11 bases lay in between. Germline CDR1 is SGHRS and CDR2 is YFSETQ. The CDR3 region has the DNA TGCGCCAGCAGCTTGAGTTATAGGGGTGAAGCTTTCTTT. This codes for CASSLSYRGEAFF.

V is TRBV2 and J is TRBJ2-7; no clear D gene. V shed 4 bases and J shed 4 bases, with 2 bases lying between them. CDR1 is SNHLY, CDR2 FYNNEI, per germline. CDR3 length equals 10 residues. CDR3: CASSAYEQYF. DNA for the CDR3: TGTGCCAGCAGTGCGTACGAGCAGTACTTC.

This chain joins TRBV6-5 and TRBJ2-7; 7 bases are shared with TRBD1. With V trimmed by 6 bases and J by 3 bases, 5 bases remained unmatched. This CDR3 spans 13 amino acids. Germline CDR1 is MNHEY and CDR2 is SVGAGI. The CDR3, as DNA: TGTGCCAGCAGAGAGGGGGCAGTCTACGAGCAGTACTTC. Amino acid sequence: CASREGAVYEQYF.

This chain links TRBV14 with TRBJ1-1; a possible D gene is TRBD1 (5 bases). CDR1 SGHDN and CDR2 FVKESK come from the germline V gene. The CDR3 covers 15 residues. V lost 0 bases, J lost 5 bases, and 13 bases lay in between. CDR3 protein: CASSQDWGVGTEAFF. CDR3 bases: TGTGCCAGCAGCCAAGATTGGGGGGTGGGGACTGAAGCTTTCTTT.

This clone was picked up one time. The V gene is TRBV25-1, the J gene TRBJ1-4; tentatively, D is TRBD1 (6 bases). The germline CDR1 and CDR2 sequences are MGHDK and SYGVNS. The CDR3 loop spans 15 amino acids. With 2 bases removed from V and 3 bases from J, the gap between germline ends came to 10 bases. The CDR3 here is CASSETGQANEKLFF. The CDR3 DNA follows: TGTGCCAGCAGTGAAACAGGGCAGGCTAATGAAAAACTGTTTTTT.

This chain uses TRBV10-1 with TRBJ1-1; 8 positions agree with TRBD1. Trimming took 2 bases from V and 1 from J; bases not matched to a gene: 3. Germline-derived CDR1 and CDR2 are WNHNN and SYGVQD (reference sequence). CDR3 length: 15 amino acids. CDR3: CASSEKGQGNTEAFF. CDR3 coding DNA: TGCGCCAGCAGTGAGAAAGGACAGGGGAACACTGAAGCTTTCTTT.

This rearrangement joins TRBV6-1 to TRBJ2-1, with a weak D call TRBD1 (5 bases). With 2 bases removed from V and 0 bases from J, the gap between germline ends came to 14 bases. The germline V gene has CDR1 MNHNS and CDR2 SASEGT. The CDR3 has 17 amino acids. In DNA, the CDR3 is TGTGCCAGCAGTGAACGGGTGGGGCAGGGCTCCTACAATGAGCAGTTCTTC. Encoded protein: CASSERVGQGSYNEQFF.

The chain is built from TRBV24-1 and TRBJ1-3; possibly TRBD1 for D (5 bases). Trimming removed 1 base at V and 0 bases at J, with 15 bases between. Per germline, CDR1 KGHDR and CDR2 SFDVKD. This CDR3 is built from 18 residues. The CDR3 DNA reads TGTGCCACCAGTGATTTAACCCGCGGGGCGCACTCTGGAAACACCATATATTTT. This encodes CATSDLTRGAHSGNTIYF.

V usage is TRBV3-1 (or the pseudogene TRBV3-2) and J usage is TRBJ1-5; possibly TRBD1 for D (6 bases). This CDR3 has 14 residues. Germline V gene sequence: CDR1 LGHDT, CDR2 YNNKEL (reference sequence). Trimming stripped 1 base from V and 6 bases from J, with 10 bases between. CDR3 bases: TGTGCCAGCAGCCAAGTACAGGGTGGTCAGCCCCAGCATTTT. Amino acid sequence: CASSQVQGGQPQHF.

The rearrangement uses TRBV5-1 and TRBJ1-4; 9 nucleotides line up with TRBD1. CDR1 and CDR2 (germline): SGHRS, YFSETQ. CDR3 size: 14 residues. V trimming: 2 bases; J trimming: 10 bases; junction bases outside the gene matches: 6. In DNA form, the CDR3 reads TGCGCCAGCAGCTTCAGACAGGGGGACCGAAAACTGTTTTTT. It specifies CASSFRQGDRKLFF.